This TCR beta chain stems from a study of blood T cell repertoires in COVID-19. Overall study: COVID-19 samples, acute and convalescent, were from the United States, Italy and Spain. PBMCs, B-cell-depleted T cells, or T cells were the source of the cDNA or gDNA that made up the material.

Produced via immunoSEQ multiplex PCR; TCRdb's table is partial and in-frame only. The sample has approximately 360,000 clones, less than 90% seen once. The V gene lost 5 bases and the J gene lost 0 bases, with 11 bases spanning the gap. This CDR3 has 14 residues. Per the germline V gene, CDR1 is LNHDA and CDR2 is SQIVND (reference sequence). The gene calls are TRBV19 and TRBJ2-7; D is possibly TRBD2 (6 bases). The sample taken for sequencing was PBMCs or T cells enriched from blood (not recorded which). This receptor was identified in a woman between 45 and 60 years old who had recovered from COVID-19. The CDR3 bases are TGTGCCAGTAGTTGGGGGGAGAGCTCCTACGAGCAGTACTTC. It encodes CASSWGESSYEQYF.